These 14 T cell receptor beta chains came from one sample sequenced in a study of T cells in Graves' hyperthyroidism and ophthalmopathy (dated by TCRdb to about 2019). The library came from multiplex PCR. Sequencer: Illumina HiSeq 2000. TCR beta CDR3 regions were amplified from RNA transcripts. The TCR CDR3 was subjected to a first round of RT-PCR using the HTBI primer set and the Qiagen OneStep RT-PCR kit. Using fastp trimming at Q25 and MiXCR clonotype assembly, TCRdb reanalyzed the public sequencing data and kept in-frame beta chains. Rows are unified per CDR3 protein, each entry keeping the most common DNA and genes. In this sample the table shows 600,000 or so distinct CDR3 sequences, roughly 15% of which occur a single time. The ten largest clonotypes hold roughly an eighth of the sample. The sequenced sample consisted of blood. The receptors here all came from a woman between 45 and 65 years old with Graves' ophthalmopathy.

This clonotype turned up a few times. This chain links TRBV5-1 with TRBJ2-5; 10 bases align to TRBD2. CDR1 and CDR2 from the germline V gene are SGHRS and YFSETQ. Unmatched junction bases numbered 7, after V lost 0 bases and J lost 5 bases. This CDR3 contains 16 residues. The CDR3 region has the DNA TGCGCCAGCAGCTTGGGGTCCCTAGCGGGAGCGGAGACCCAGTACTTC. Protein product: CASSLGSLAGAETQYF.

This clonotype has just a few counts. The chain combines TRBV28 with TRBJ2-7, with TRBD1 matching over 9 bases. The CDR3 consists of 14 residues. Trimming took 5 bases from V and 3 from J; bases not matched to a gene: 5. Germline V gene lookup returns CDR1 MDHEN and CDR2 SYDVKM. DNA for the CDR3: TGTGCCAGCAGTATGAGACAGGGGGGCTACGAGCAGTACTTC. Translated: CASSMRQGGYEQYF. Variable domain in full (rest from reference TRBV28 and TRBJ2-7): DVKVTQSSRYLVKRTGEKVFLECVQDMDHENMFWYRQDPGLGLRLIYFSYDVKMKEKGDIPEGYSVSREKKERFSLILESASTNQTSMYLCASSMRQGGYEQYFGPGTRLTVT.

This clonotype has a count of ten or more. One end of the junction is discordant with germline, which a read error may explain. The rearrangement uses TRBV5-1 and TRBJ2-7, with 7 bases lining up with TRBD2. The CDR3 covers 15 residues. In germline, CDR1 is SGHRS, CDR2 YFSETQ. CDR3 in DNA: TGTGCCAGCAGTCTAGGAGCGGGGAGCTCCTACGAGCAGTACTTC. Protein product: CASSLGAGSSYEQYF. Combining the CDR3 with reference TRBV5-1 and TRBJ2-7 gives the whole variable domain KAGVTQTPRYLIKTRGQQVTLSCSPISGHRSVSWYQQTPGQGLQFLFEYFSETQRNKGNFPGRFSGRQFSNSRSEMNVSTLELGDSALYLCASSLGAGSSYEQYFGPGTRLTVT.

As to this clonotype: This could be a read error, since a much larger clone is one nucleotide away. This chain connects TRBV14 to TRBJ2-7; D gene ambiguous. The V gene's germline CDR1 is SGHDN and CDR2 FVKESK. This CDR3 contains 14 residues. Trimming pared 1 base from V and 0 bases from J, leaving 7 bases between. DNA for the CDR3: TGTGCCAGCAGCCAAGCCGGATTCTCCTACGAGCAGTACTTC. As protein: CASSQAGFSYEQYF.

Many counts were recorded for this clonotype. The chain couples TRBV7-9 to TRBJ2-1; D is unclear. Deletions cut 1 base from V and 7 bases from J, with 8 bases between. The CDR3 contains 13 residues. Germline values: CDR1 SEHNR, CDR2 FQNEAQ (reference sequence). This CDR3 reads CASSLVAGNEQFF. Written as DNA, the CDR3 is TGTGCCAGCAGCTTAGTTGCTGGTAATGAGCAGTTCTTC.

This clonotype was counted a few times. The chain employs TRBV29-1 and TRBJ2-7, with D perhaps matching TRBD1 or TRBD2 (5 bases each). Germline V CDR1 and CDR2: SQVTM, ANQGSEA. V was trimmed by 6 bases and J by 1 base, leaving 10 bases between them. This CDR3 is 12 amino acids long. The CDR3 protein is CSVRDGSYEQYF. CDR3 DNA: TGCAGCGTCCGGGACGGTTCCTACGAGCAGTACTTC.

The sample holds many counts of this clonotype. CDR3 residues: CASSPLPGLSYEQYF. CDR3 nucleotide sequence: TGTGCCAGCAGTCCCTTACCGGGACTATCCTACGAGCAGTACTTC. The chain combines TRBV12-3 or TRBV12-4 with TRBJ2-7; 7 bases align to TRBD2. Trimming at V came to 5 bases and at J to 1 base, leaving 8 bases not matched to a gene. CDR3 size: 15 residues.

This clonotype was seen only a few times. This rearrangement joins TRBV7-2 to TRBJ2-1; a possible D gene is TRBD2 (6 bases). Trimming removed 3 bases from V and 15 bases from J, with 12 bases in between. The CDR3 totals 11 residues. CDR1 and CDR2 from the germline V gene are SGHTA and FQGNSA. The CDR3 DNA is TGTGCCAGCAGCTTCCGGGACTTGCCGTTCTTC. It specifies CASSFRDLPFF. Full variable domain (remainder filled in from reference TRBV7-2 and TRBJ2-1): GAGVSQSPSNKVTEKGKDVELRCDPISGHTALYWYRQSLGQGLEFLIYFQGNSAPDKSGLPSDRFSAERTGGSVSTLTIQRTQQEDSAVYLCASSFRDLPFFGPGTRLTVL.

This clonotype came up many times. This chain joins TRBV6-1 and TRBJ2-5, with 8 bases lining up with TRBD1. Germline trimming cut 5 bases from V and 3 bases from J; bases unmatched to any gene: 8. From germline, CDR1 is MNHNS and CDR2 SASEGT. The CDR3 runs to 15 residues. The CDR3 sequence is CASSYGDRREETQYF. The CDR3 nucleotides read TGTGCCAGCAGTTACGGGGACAGGAGAGAAGAGACCCAGTACTTC.

Only a few counts were recorded for this clonotype. The chain combines TRBV6-1 with TRBJ1-1, with D possibly being TRBD1 (5 bases). This CDR3 has 12 amino acids. V was pared by 6 bases and J by 11 bases, with 16 bases between. Germline V CDR1 and CDR2: MNHNS, SASEGT. For the CDR3, the DNA is TGTGCCAGCAGCTCCGGGGCAGGGCTTGCTTTCTTT. Translated, it gives CASSSGAGLAFF.

Ten or more counts support this clonotype. The chain joins TRBV7-9 to TRBJ2-5; D is unresolved. The CDR3 spans 15 residues. V was cut by 1 base and J by 5 bases, with 14 bases left in between. Germline-derived CDR1 and CDR2 are SEHNR and FQNEAQ (reference sequence). CDR3 sequence reads: CASSLEDGRKETQYF. CDR3 in DNA: TGTGCCAGCAGCTTAGAGGACGGGCGGAAGGAGACCCAGTACTTC.

This clonotype was detected only a few times. The chain carries TRBV3-1 and TRBJ2-5; tentative D call: TRBD1 (7 bases). V lost 1 base and J 5 bases, leaving 17 bases between the germline ends. This CDR3 region has 16 residues. Germline values: CDR1 LGHDT, CDR2 YNNKEL (reference sequence). The CDR3 bases are TGTGCCAGCAGCCAAGCGCCGGCCAGGGGGAGGGAGACCCAGTACTTC. It specifies CASSQAPARGRETQYF.

The chain carries TRBV4-3 and TRBJ2-7; 11 bases map to TRBD2. Looked up from germline, CDR1 is LGHNA and CDR2 is YSLEER. This CDR3 is 16 amino acids long. After removal of 0 bases from V and 7 bases from J, the junction contained 8 bases not matched to a gene. The CDR3 loop is CASSQDRLAGGFEQYF. The CDR3 bases are TGCGCCAGCAGCCAAGATCGGCTAGCGGGAGGTTTTGAGCAGTACTTC.

In this sample, this clonotype turned up many times. The genes are TRBV12-5 and TRBJ2-1; 8 bases are a match to TRBD2. This CDR3 contains 15 residues. The V gene's germline CDR1 is LGHNT and CDR2 FRNRAP. Losses at the gene ends were 0 bases for V and 8 bases for J; bases not matched to a gene: 6. This CDR3 reads CASGLVSGKVHEQFF. The CDR3 region has the DNA TGTGCTAGTGGTTTGGTTAGCGGGAAAGTACATGAGCAGTTCTTC. The whole variable domain, filled in from reference TRBV12-5 and TRBJ2-1, reads DARVTQTPRHKVTEMGQEVTMRCQPILGHNTVFWYRQTMMQGLELLAYFRNRAPLDDSGMPKDRFSAEMPDATLATLKIQPSEPRDSAVYFCASGLVSGKVHEQFFGPGTRLTVL.